The rows below give T cell receptor beta chains drawn from one sample of a study of blood T cell repertoires in COVID-19. Measured with immunoSEQ multiplex PCR; TCRdb has only the in-frame clones, and not every one. The profile shows roughly 150,000 clones, 78% of them singletons. The sample taken for sequencing was peripheral blood. All receptors come from an elderly woman with acute or convalescent COVID-19. Each CDR3 is given with its conserved first and last residue. D genes are given only for firm matches. Some rows have no size entry. The others give once, few or many, or a class for an expanded clone.

DNA: TGTGCCAGCAGTGACGGAGCGGGAGGGGCGAACGGGGAGCTGTTTTTT; CDR3: CASSDGAGGANGELFF; J: TRBJ2-2; length: 16; size: NA; V: TRBV2; D: TRBD2
DNA: TGTGCCACCAGTGCCACCGGGACAGAGGGCTACACCTTC; CDR3: CATSATGTEGYTF; J: TRBJ1-2; length: 13; size: once; V: TRBV24-1; D: TRBD1
DNA: TGCGCCAGCAGCTTGGATTGGCCTTCGGGCGAGCAGTACTTC; CDR3: CASSLDWPSGEQYF; J: TRBJ2-7; length: 14; size: NA; V: TRBV5-1; D: NA
DNA: TGTGCCAGCACGGATACAGGAACCGAAAAACTGTTTTTT; CDR3: CASTDTGTEKLFF; J: TRBJ1-4; length: 13; size: NA; V: TRBV2; D: NA
DNA: TGTGCCAGTAGCCCTGAATTATTAGCCCGGAGTCGGGAGACCCAGTACTTC; CDR3: CASSPELLARSRETQYF; J: TRBJ2-5; length: 17; size: NA; V: TRBV19; D: NA
DNA: TGTGCCAGCAGCTTAGGGGGGACTGGCTCTGGGGCCAACGTCCTGACTTTC; CDR3: CASSLGGTGSGANVLTF; J: TRBJ2-6; length: 17; size: few; V: TRBV28; D: NA
DNA: TGTGCCACCAGGACAGGGGGCGTATATTGCTACACCTTC; CDR3: CATRTGGVYCYTF; J: TRBJ1-2; length: 13; size: NA; V: TRBV24-1; D: TRBD1
DNA: TGTGCCAGCAGCCAAGATCGCAGGGAGGACGAAAAACTGTTTTTT; CDR3: CASSQDRREDEKLFF; J: TRBJ1-4; length: 15; size: once; V: TRBV4-2; D: NA
DNA: TGTGCCAGCAGTGACCCTAGCACTAGCGGGAGGAATGAGCAGTTCTTC; CDR3: CASSDPSTSGRNEQFF; J: TRBJ2-1; length: 16; size: NA; V: TRBV2; D: TRBD2
DNA: TGTGCCTGGGAACTAGCGGGGGGGGAGACCCAGTACTTC; CDR3: CAWELAGGETQYF; J: TRBJ2-5; length: 13; size: NA; V: TRBV30; D: TRBD2
DNA: TGTGCCAGCAGCTTATCAGGGGACTACGAGCAGTACTTC; CDR3: CASSLSGDYEQYF; J: TRBJ2-7; length: 13; size: NA; V: TRBV11-2; D: NA
DNA: TGCAGCGTTTACGGGACTAGCGGGAGCGAGCAGTACTTC; CDR3: CSVYGTSGSEQYF; J: TRBJ2-7; length: 13; size: NA; V: TRBV29-1; D: TRBD2
DNA: TGTGCCATATTTAGGGGGTATCGGAACTATGGCTACACCTTC; CDR3: CAIFRGYRNYGYTF; J: TRBJ1-2; length: 14; size: NA; V: TRBV30; D: NA
DNA: TGTGCCAGTAGTTCGGGAGCGGCGAACACCGGGGAGCTGTTTTTT; CDR3: CASSSGAANTGELFF; J: TRBJ2-2; length: 15; size: NA; V: TRBV19; D: NA
DNA: TGTGCCAGCAGCCCTCGGGGACAGGGGGTGGGTGAGCAGTTCTTC; CDR3: CASSPRGQGVGEQFF; J: TRBJ2-1; length: 15; size: few; V: TRBV13; D: TRBD1
DNA: TGTGCCAGCAGCTCCCCGGGGAGCGGCACAGATACGCAGTATTTT; CDR3: CASSSPGSGTDTQYF; J: TRBJ2-3; length: 15; size: NA; V: TRBV7-3; D: NA
DNA: TGTGCCAGCAGCTTAGTGGCCAGGGGGGCTGAAAAACTGTTTTTT; CDR3: CASSLVARGAEKLFF; J: TRBJ1-4; length: 15; size: once; V: TRBV7-9; D: TRBD1
DNA: TGTGCCAGTAGTGCGGACAGGGGGAATTCACCCCTCCACTTT; CDR3: CASSADRGNSPLHF; J: TRBJ1-6; length: 14; size: NA; V: TRBV19; D: TRBD1
DNA: TGTGCCAGCAGAGGGACAGGGGGGAACACTGAAGCTTTCTTT; CDR3: CASRGTGGNTEAFF; J: TRBJ1-1; length: 14; size: NA; V: TRBV2; D: TRBD1
DNA: TGTGCCAGCAGCTTGAGAGATTACGAGCAGTACTTC; CDR3: CASSLRDYEQYF; J: TRBJ2-7; length: 12; size: NA; V: TRBV5-6; D: NA
DNA: TGTGCCAGCAGTTATGGCGGGAGACGGGCAGATACGCAGTATTTT; CDR3: CASSYGGRRADTQYF; J: TRBJ2-3; length: 15; size: NA; V: TRBV6-5; D: TRBD2
DNA: TGTGCCAGTAGTCCTTCCAACCAGGGTACCTACGAGCAGTACTTC; CDR3: CASSPSNQGTYEQYF; J: TRBJ2-7; length: 15; size: NA; V: TRBV19; D: NA
DNA: TGTGCCAGCAGCTTAGGACTTTCTAATGAGCAGTTCTTC; CDR3: CASSLGLSNEQFF; J: TRBJ2-1; length: 13; size: NA; V: TRBV11-2; D: NA
DNA: TGTGCCAGCAGCAGCAGGGTTGCCACTGAAGCTTTCTTT; CDR3: CASSSRVATEAFF; J: TRBJ1-1; length: 13; size: NA; V: TRBV6-2/TRBV6-3; D: NA
DNA: TGTGCCATCAGTGAGGTAGCGGGGGGGTTCAATGAGCAGTTCTTC; CDR3: CAISEVAGGFNEQFF; J: TRBJ2-1; length: 15; size: NA; V: TRBV10-3; D: TRBD2
DNA: TGTGCCTGGAGTTCCAACAGGAATGAAAAACTGTTTTTT; CDR3: CAWSSNRNEKLFF; J: TRBJ1-4; length: 13; size: NA; V: TRBV30; D: NA
DNA: TGTGCCAGCAGCAGGAAACGGGGTCCCCCTTACAATGAGCAGTTCTTC; CDR3: CASSRKRGPPYNEQFF; J: TRBJ2-1; length: 16; size: NA; V: TRBV21-1; D: NA
DNA: TGTGCTAGTGGTAAAGCGGGGGGGAGCACAGATACGCAGTATTTT; CDR3: CASGKAGGSTDTQYF; J: TRBJ2-3; length: 15; size: NA; V: TRBV12-5; D: TRBD2
DNA: TGTGCCAGCAGCGCACTGGGGGGATCGAACACTGAAGCTTTCTTT; CDR3: CASSALGGSNTEAFF; J: TRBJ1-1; length: 15; size: NA; V: TRBV5-4; D: NA
DNA: TGTGCCAGCAGCCAAGACGGACAGGACCCCTACGAGCAGTACTTC; CDR3: CASSQDGQDPYEQYF; J: TRBJ2-7; length: 15; size: NA; V: TRBV4-2; D: TRBD1
DNA: TGTGCCAGCAGCCCCCAGGCTCCCGGGGAGCTGTTTTTT; CDR3: CASSPQAPGELFF; J: TRBJ2-2; length: 13; size: NA; V: TRBV6-5; D: NA
DNA: TGTGCCAGCAGTCAGGACACAACCAAAAACATTCAGTACTTC; CDR3: CASSQDTTKNIQYF; J: TRBJ2-4; length: 14; size: NA; V: TRBV6-2/TRBV6-3; D: NA
DNA: TGTGCCAGCAGCCAAAAGGGCGGCCAGGGAGGGGGCTACACCTTC; CDR3: CASSQKGGQGGGYTF; J: TRBJ1-2; length: 15; size: NA; V: TRBV3-1/TRBV3-2; D: NA
DNA: TGTGCCAGTAGTCCACGACAGGGGGCTTATGGCTACACCTTC; CDR3: CASSPRQGAYGYTF; J: TRBJ1-2; length: 14; size: NA; V: TRBV19; D: TRBD1
DNA: TGTGCCAGTATCTTACATGGGGGCCGAACCGGGGAGCTGTTTTTT; CDR3: CASILHGGRTGELFF; J: TRBJ2-2; length: 15; size: NA; V: TRBV19; D: NA
DNA: TGTGCCAGCAGTGAGCCCGGGGCAGATACGCAGTATTTT; CDR3: CASSEPGADTQYF; J: TRBJ2-3; length: 13; size: NA; V: TRBV6-4; D: NA
DNA: TGTGCCAGCAGTTCACCGGACAGGGGGAACTATGGCTACACCTTC; CDR3: CASSSPDRGNYGYTF; J: TRBJ1-2; length: 15; size: many; V: TRBV6-5; D: TRBD1
DNA: TGTGCCAGCAGCTTGAGGCAGGGGGCAACTAGCGGGGTCTACAATGAGCAGTTCTTC; CDR3: CASSLRQGATSGVYNEQFF; J: TRBJ2-1; length: 19; size: NA; V: TRBV5-5; D: TRBD2
DNA: TGTGCCAGCAGCCACGGACTAGCGGGAGCGGGGGAGACCCAGTACTTC; CDR3: CASSHGLAGAGETQYF; J: TRBJ2-5; length: 16; size: NA; V: TRBV4-2; D: TRBD2
DNA: TGTGCCAGTAGTATTGGGAGGGTAGCGGGAGGCTACGAGCAGTACTTC; CDR3: CASSIGRVAGGYEQYF; J: TRBJ2-7; length: 16; size: NA; V: TRBV19; D: TRBD2
DNA: TGTGCCAGCAGTTTAGGCGGGAGGAGTGCTGGGGCCAACGTCCTGACTTTC; CDR3: CASSLGGRSAGANVLTF; J: TRBJ2-6; length: 17; size: NA; V: TRBV27; D: TRBD2
DNA: TGTGCCTGGAGTGTACGGGGGGACACTGAAGCTTTCTTT; CDR3: CAWSVRGDTEAFF; J: TRBJ1-1; length: 13; size: few; V: TRBV30; D: NA
DNA: TGTGCCTGGAGCTCACAGGGCGGAGGTAACTATGGCTACACCTTC; CDR3: CAWSSQGGGNYGYTF; J: TRBJ1-2; length: 15; size: NA; V: TRBV30; D: NA
DNA: TGCAGCGTCGCGGAGGGTTTCACCTACAATGAGCAGTTCTTC; CDR3: CSVAEGFTYNEQFF; J: TRBJ2-1; length: 14; size: NA; V: TRBV29-1; D: NA
DNA: TGTGCCAGCAGTTTCAGGTACACTGAAGCTTTCTTT; CDR3: CASSFRYTEAFF; J: TRBJ1-1; length: 12; size: NA; V: TRBV12-3/TRBV12-4; D: NA
DNA: TGTGCCAGCAGTGATGAGGGGAACACTGAAGCTTTCTTT; CDR3: CASSDEGNTEAFF; J: TRBJ1-1; length: 13; size: once; V: TRBV2; D: NA
DNA: TGTGCCAGTAGTATTTTCGGGACAGGGGTCAATGAGCAGTTCTTC; CDR3: CASSIFGTGVNEQFF; J: TRBJ2-1; length: 15; size: NA; V: TRBV19; D: TRBD1
DNA: TGTGCCAGCAGTGAGGGACTAGCGGACCAAGAGACCCAGTACTTC; CDR3: CASSEGLADQETQYF; J: TRBJ2-5; length: 15; size: once; V: TRBV2; D: TRBD2